This TCR beta chain is from a study of patients and donors after allogeneic stem cell transplantation. TCRdb recomputed calls from the RT-PCR reads with MiXCR, one row per CDR3 protein. The profile shows about 90,000 distinct CDR3 sequences, roughly 48% of them singletons. The CDR3 sequence is 12 residues long. Trimming pared 5 bases from V and 8 bases from J, leaving 12 bases between. Sequencing used blood, either unsorted or a sorted T cell fraction (not recorded which). The chain combines TRBV12-3 or TRBV12-4 with TRBJ1-2; D not certain. The clonotype originates from a human donor who was either an allogeneic HSCT recipient or a stem cell or donor lymphocyte infusion donor (not recorded which). It is not recorded whose cells these are; they may come from a transplant donor. For the CDR3, the DNA is TGTGCCAGCAGTCCCCTCCAAGGGGGCTACACCTTC. It encodes CASSPLQGGYTF.